The present T cell receptor beta chain was sequenced within a study of T cells in localized non-small cell lung cancer. The sample holds one count of this clone. No antigen is known for it. Some clones are missing from TCRdb's copy, which holds only in-frame ones; the method was immunoSEQ multiplex PCR. This sample has more than 30,000 clones, with roughly 87% found just once. General study findings and limits: Uninvolved adjacent lung showed peak T cell clonality, exceeding tumor. Sequencing was restricted to one tumor region; therefore, heterogeneity remains possible.

This CDR3 spans 19 amino acids. The material was peripheral blood mononuclear cells, obtained before any cancer treatment. The chain links TRBV21-1 to TRBJ2-6; no DNA check was done on the table's D call, TRBD2. TRBV21-1 is flagged as a pseudogene. This receptor was taken from a woman aged 35 to 75 with stage III lung adenocarcinoma. CDR3 in DNA: TGTGCCAGCAGCAAGGGAAGGAGGCCCTCGGGGTTTGGGGCCAACGTCCTGACTTTC. Amino acids: CASSKGRRPSGFGANVLTF.